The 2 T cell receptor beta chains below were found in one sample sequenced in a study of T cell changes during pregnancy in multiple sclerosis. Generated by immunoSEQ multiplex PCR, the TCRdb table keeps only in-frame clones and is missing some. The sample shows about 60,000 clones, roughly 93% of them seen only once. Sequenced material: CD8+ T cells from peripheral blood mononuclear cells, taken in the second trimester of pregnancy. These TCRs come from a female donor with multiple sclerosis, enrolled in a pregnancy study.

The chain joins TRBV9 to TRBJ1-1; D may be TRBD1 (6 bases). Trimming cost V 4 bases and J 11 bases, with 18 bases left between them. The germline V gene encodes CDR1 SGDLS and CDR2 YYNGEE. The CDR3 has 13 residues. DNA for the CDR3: TGTGCCAGCAGCCTAGATCAGGGGACGGTTGCTTTCTTT. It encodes CASSLDQGTVAFF.

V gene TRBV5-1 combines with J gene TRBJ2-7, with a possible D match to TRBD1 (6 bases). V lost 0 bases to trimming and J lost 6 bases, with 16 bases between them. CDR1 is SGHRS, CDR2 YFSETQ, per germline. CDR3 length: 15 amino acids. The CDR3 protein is CASSLGPQGLGEQYF. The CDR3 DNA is TGCGCCAGCAGCTTGGGTCCACAGGGCCTCGGCGAGCAGTACTTC.